These 29 T cell receptor beta chains share one sample of origin, sequenced in a study of blood T cell repertoires in COVID-19. Repertoires were generated with immunoSEQ multiplex PCR, while TCRdb's copy carries only in-frame clones and drops some. The table lists 250,000 or so clones, roughly 85% of them singletons, with under 4% in the top ten. Sequencing used peripheral blood. These receptors were taken from a man between 18 and 35 years old with active or convalescent COVID-19.

The chain employs TRBV7-2 and TRBJ2-1, with no clear D. Between the trimmed V and J ends, which lost 1 base and 4 bases, there was a span of 5 bases. CDR3 size: 13 residues. Germline V CDR1 and CDR2: SGHTA, FQGNSA. The CDR3 loop reads CASSLDLYNEQFF. In nucleotides, the CDR3 is TGTGCCAGCAGCTTAGATCTTTACAATGAGCAGTTCTTC.

A few counts support this clone. The rearrangement uses TRBV5-4 and TRBJ2-1; the D gene is possibly TRBD1 (6 bases). CDR1 is SGHNT, CDR2 YYREEE, per germline (reference sequence). This CDR3 has 16 residues. V shed 5 bases and J shed 1 base, with 16 bases lying between them. DNA for the CDR3: TGTGCCAGCAGTATAAGTACAGGGAATTCCTACAATGAGCAGTTCTTC. It translates to CASSISTGNSYNEQFF.

On this clone: Other DNA sequences of this sample code for an identical CDR3. The chain has TRBV7-2 and TRBJ2-1; 10 bases align to TRBD2. Germline V gives CDR1 SGHTA, CDR2 FQGNSA. The V and J ends lost 3 bases and 7 bases, in that order; junction bases with no gene match: 9. There are 16 residues in the CDR3. The CDR3: CASSFSGLAGVNEQFF. As DNA, the CDR3 is TGTGCCAGCAGCTTCTCGGGGCTAGCGGGAGTTAATGAGCAGTTCTTC. The variable domain in full, completed from reference TRBV7-2 and TRBJ2-1, reads GAGVSQSPSNKVTEKGKDVELRCDPISGHTALYWYRQSLGQGLEFLIYFQGNSAPDKSGLPSDRFSAERTGGSVSTLTIQRTQQEDSAVYLCASSFSGLAGVNEQFFGPGTRLTVL.

The chain combines TRBV9 with TRBJ1-3, with a weak D call TRBD1 (5 bases). The CDR3 is 16 amino acids. V was shortened by 0 bases and J by 2 bases, with 12 bases between the two germline ends. Germline values: CDR1 SGDLS, CDR2 YYNGEE. The CDR3 region has the DNA TGTGCCAGCAGCGTAGCAGGGCAGAAGGCTGGAAACACCATATATTTT. This codes for CASSVAGQKAGNTIYF.

V and J are TRBV12-3 or TRBV12-4 and TRBJ2-2; D is unclear. V was pared by 7 bases and J by 6 bases, with 6 bases between. The CDR3 is 11 amino acids. As DNA, the CDR3 is TGTGCCAGCACCCCGGCCGGGGAGCTGTTTTTT. Its protein is CASTPAGELFF.

In the case of this clone: One junction end disagrees with the germline gene, perhaps due to a read error. V usage is TRBV19 and J usage is TRBJ1-1, with TRBD1 matching 7 bases. Germline assignment: CDR1 LNHDA and CDR2 SQIVND (reference sequence). The CDR3 sequence is 12 residues long. The CDR3 DNA reads TGTGCCAGTAGTATCCCCCCGGGACAGACCCTATTT. Protein sequence: CASSIPPGQTLF.

Only one count was recorded for this clone. This chain connects TRBV2 to TRBJ1-1; weak D call: TRBD1 (6 bases). V was cut by 3 bases and J by 1 base, with 9 bases left in between. The CDR3 runs 14 residues. The germline V gene encodes CDR1 SNHLY and CDR2 FYNNEI. The CDR3 loop reads CASSDPGENTEAFF. The CDR3 bases are TGTGCCAGCAGTGACCCAGGGGAGAACACTGAAGCTTTCTTT.

The chain recombines TRBV2 with TRBJ1-1; tentative D call: TRBD1 (5 bases). Germline lookup yields CDR1 SNHLY and CDR2 FYNNEI. CDR3 size: 11 residues. Trimming removed 7 bases from V and 11 bases from J, with 14 bases in between. The CDR3 sequence: CASTAGPGAFF. In DNA, the CDR3 is TGTGCCAGCACCGCGGGGCCTGGGGCTTTCTTT.

The rearrangement links TRBV4-3 to TRBJ2-3; D possibly corresponds to TRBD1 (6 bases). The CDR3 totals 16 residues. Germline loops: CDR1 LGHNA, CDR2 YSLEER. V lost 1 base, J lost 5 bases, and 16 bases lay in between. CDR3 in DNA: TGCGCCAGCAGCCAAGGACTCAGGGGCATTGAAGATACGCAGTATTTT. It encodes CASSQGLRGIEDTQYF.

This chain joins TRBV6-5 and TRBJ1-6; the D is unclear. Trimming took 6 bases from V and 7 from J, leaving 13 bases between them. The CDR3 is made up of 14 amino acids. The germline V gene has CDR1 MNHEY and CDR2 SVGAGI. CDR3 sequence reads: CASSLVGENSPLHF. The CDR3 DNA reads TGTGCCAGCAGCCTGGTCGGGGAGAATTCACCCCTCCACTTT.

This sequence joins TRBV9 and TRBJ2-5; TRBD2 aligns across 10 bases. In germline, CDR1 is SGDLS, CDR2 YYNGEE. The CDR3 is 16 residues long. Trimming at V came to 0 bases and at J to 4 bases, leaving 6 bases not matched to a gene. CDR3 in DNA: TGTGCCAGCAGCGTAGCCGAGCGGGGGGGCAGAGAGACCCAGTACTTC. It specifies CASSVAERGGRETQYF.

The chain carries TRBV6-5 and TRBJ1-2; the match to TRBD1 covers 9 bases. The CDR3 is 13 residues long. From germline, CDR1 is MNHEY and CDR2 SVGAGI. The V gene end was trimmed by 7 bases and the J gene end by 10 bases; junction bases not matched to a gene: 10. This chain's CDR3 is CASNSGTGRAYTF. The CDR3 nucleotides read TGTGCCAGCAATTCCGGGACAGGGAGGGCCTACACCTTC.

Only a few counts were recorded for this clone. Other DNA sequences in the same sample also yield this CDR3. The chain employs TRBV19 and TRBJ1-5; no reliable D call. Germline lookup yields CDR1 LNHDA and CDR2 SQIVND (reference sequence). CDR3 length: 12 residues. The V end was cut by 3 bases, the J end by 4 bases, with 4 bases between. In nucleotides, the CDR3 is TGTGCCAGTAGTATTGTAAATCAGCCCCAGCATTTT. Translated: CASSIVNQPQHF.

The chain couples TRBV4-2 to TRBJ2-2; 10 bases fit TRBD1. The germline gives CDR1 LGHNA, CDR2 YNFKEQ. The CDR3 length is 16 residues. The V and J ends lost 1 base and 5 bases, in that order; junction bases with no gene match: 4. The CDR3 DNA is TGTGCCAGCAGCCAAGCCGGGACAGGGGTAACCGGGGAGCTGTTTTTT. It translates to CASSQAGTGVTGELFF.

The chain links TRBV29-1 to TRBJ2-5; a possible D gene is TRBD2 (7 bases). This CDR3 comprises 14 residues. V lost 3 bases and J 3 bases, leaving 14 bases between the germline ends. The germline V gene has CDR1 SQVTM and CDR2 ANQGSEA. DNA of the CDR3: TGCAGCGTTGATCCCGGGGGGCGCAAAGAGACCCAGTACTTC. This encodes CSVDPGGRKETQYF.

Turning to this clone: The identical CDR3 is also encoded by other nucleotide sequences in the sample. This chain links TRBV7-9 with TRBJ1-2, with no clear D. V lost 1 base, J lost 7 bases, and 10 bases lay in between. This CDR3 has 13 residues. CDR1 SEHNR and CDR2 FQNEAQ come from the germline V gene (reference sequence). The CDR3 DNA sequence: TGTGCCAGCAGCTTAGAAGGAGGAAGTGGCTACACCTTC. Translation gives CASSLEGGSGYTF.

The gene calls are TRBV28 and TRBJ2-5, with 7 bases that match TRBD2. V was clipped by 7 bases and J by 4 bases; unmatched bases: 6. This CDR3 is built from 13 residues. Germline CDR1 is MDHEN and CDR2 is SYDVKM. The CDR3 loop is CASMTGGPETQYF. The DNA of the CDR3 is TGTGCCAGCATGACGGGAGGCCCAGAGACCCAGTACTTC.

V usage is TRBV7-3 and J usage is TRBJ2-1; 7 bases match TRBD2. CDR3 length: 17 amino acids. Germline lookup yields CDR1 SGHTA and CDR2 FQGTGA. The ends lost 4 bases at V and 1 base at J; junction bases unmatched: 10. DNA of the CDR3: TGTGCCAGCAGCTCTCTGGGAGGGAGGGGTTCCTACAATGAGCAGTTCTTC. This encodes CASSSLGGRGSYNEQFF.

The chain combines TRBV9 with TRBJ2-7; TRBD1 aligns across 8 bases. The CDR3 has 14 residues. Losses at the gene ends were 4 bases for V and 3 bases for J; bases not matched to a gene: 6. Germline V gene data show CDR1 as SGDLS and CDR2 as YYNGEE. CDR3: CASSLGQGSYEQYF. The CDR3 DNA reads TGTGCCAGCAGCTTAGGACAGGGTAGCTACGAGCAGTACTTC. The full variable domain, with the rest looked up from reference TRBV9 and TRBJ2-7, is DSGVTQTPKHLITATGQRVTLRCSPRSGDLSVYWYQQSLDQGLQFLIQYYNGEERAKGNILERFSAQQFPDLHSELNLSSLELGDSALYFCASSLGQGSYEQYFGPGTRLTVT.

The V and J genes are TRBV6-2 or TRBV6-3 and TRBJ1-6; D uncertain. CDR3 length: 19 amino acids. Germline loops: CDR1 MNHEY, CDR2 SVGEGT. V was cut by 0 bases and J by 0 bases, with 15 bases left in between. DNA of the CDR3: TGTGCCAGCAGTTACTCGGAAGGGTACGGGAGCTCCTATAATTCACCCCTCCACTTT. Encoded protein: CASSYSEGYGSSYNSPLHF.

This chain uses TRBV7-2 with TRBJ1-1; no clear D gene. In germline, CDR1 is SGHTA, CDR2 FQGNSA. The V end was cut by 1 base, the J end by 1 base, with 10 bases between. This CDR3 has 15 residues. This CDR3 reads CASSLGGLGNTEAFF. The CDR3 nucleotides read TGTGCCAGCAGCTTAGGAGGCCTTGGGAACACTGAAGCTTTCTTT.

The rearrangement uses TRBV6-5 and TRBJ1-2; D is possibly TRBD1 (5 bases). V gave up 5 bases and J gave up 8 bases, with 9 bases separating them. Germline lookup yields CDR1 MNHEY and CDR2 SVGAGI. The CDR3 totals 11 residues. The CDR3, as DNA: TGTGCCAGCAGTACTGGGGGGGGCTACACCTTC. Residues: CASSTGGGYTF.

The chain is built from TRBV4-3 and TRBJ2-5; D unresolved. This CDR3 is 16 amino acids long. The V end lost 3 bases, the J end lost 3 bases, and 17 bases lay between the germline ends. Germline CDR1 LGHNA, CDR2 YSLEER. CDR3 sequence: CASSQLGARREETQYF. CDR3 nucleotides: TGCGCCAGCAGCCAGTTGGGTGCACGTCGGGAAGAGACCCAGTACTTC.

The chain has TRBV28 and TRBJ2-1; 13 bases align to TRBD2. This CDR3 comprises 16 residues. CDR1 is MDHEN, CDR2 SYDVKM, per germline. The junction had 8 bases not matched to a gene; V was cut back by 6 bases and J by 6 bases. CDR3 amino acids: CASSRRGLAGVNEQFF. The CDR3 DNA is TGTGCCAGCAGCCGCCGCGGACTAGCGGGAGTCAATGAGCAGTTCTTC. The complete variable domain, with remaining parts taken from reference TRBV28 and TRBJ2-1, reads DVKVTQSSRYLVKRTGEKVFLECVQDMDHENMFWYRQDPGLGLRLIYFSYDVKMKEKGDIPEGYSVSREKKERFSLILESASTNQTSMYLCASSRRGLAGVNEQFFGPGTRLTVL.

This clone has just one count. The genes are TRBV12-3 or TRBV12-4 and TRBJ1-5; TRBD1 aligns across 7 bases. This CDR3 contains 13 residues. V was clipped by 5 bases and J by 4 bases; unmatched bases: 2. The CDR3 region is CASSRQGNQPQHF. The CDR3 coding sequence is TGTGCCAGCAGTAGACAGGGAAATCAGCCCCAGCATTTT.

V usage is TRBV14 and J usage is TRBJ2-1, with D possibly TRBD2 on 6 matching bases. V was pared by 3 bases and J by 0 bases, with 12 bases between. CDR1 is SGHDN, CDR2 FVKESK, per germline. The CDR3 extends over 16 amino acids. The CDR3 DNA follows: TGTGCCAGCAGCCATCGGCGGGGCCTCTCCTACAATGAGCAGTTCTTC. Amino acids: CASSHRRGLSYNEQFF. Complete variable domain (other parts from reference TRBV14 and TRBJ2-1): EAGVTQFPSHSVIEKGQTVTLRCDPISGHDNLYWYRRVMGKEIKFLLHFVKESKQDESGMPNNRFLAERTGGTYSTLKVQPAELEDSGVYFCASSHRRGLSYNEQFFGPGTRLTVL.

The rearrangement uses TRBV4-1 and TRBJ2-7; 9 bases align to TRBD1. Germline CDR1 and CDR2: MGHRA and YSYEKL. V lost 3 bases, J lost 1 base, and 7 bases stayed unmatched. The CDR3 sequence is 16 residues long. CDR3 in amino acids: CASSHNPGQGSYEQYF. CDR3 bases: TGCGCCAGCAGCCACAACCCGGGACAGGGATCCTACGAGCAGTACTTC.

This chain connects TRBV7-9 to TRBJ1-4; D may be TRBD1 (6 bases). CDR1 SEHNR and CDR2 FQNEAQ come from the germline V gene (reference sequence). The CDR3 has 14 amino acids. V was trimmed by 4 bases and J by 4 bases, leaving 10 bases between them. DNA for the CDR3: TGTGCCAGCAGCTCCGGACAGCTTAATGAAAAACTGTTTTTT. Its translation: CASSSGQLNEKLFF.

V gene TRBV5-1 combines with J gene TRBJ1-4, with 10 bases that match TRBD1. After removal of 4 bases from V and 7 bases from J, the junction contained 16 bases not matched to a gene. Germline V gene lookup returns CDR1 SGHRS and CDR2 YFSETQ. The CDR3 runs 18 residues. The DNA of the CDR3 is TGCGCCAGCAGCGATTCCGGGACAGGGGTGGGACGAGTTGAAAAACTGTTTTTT. Its translation: CASSDSGTGVGRVEKLFF.